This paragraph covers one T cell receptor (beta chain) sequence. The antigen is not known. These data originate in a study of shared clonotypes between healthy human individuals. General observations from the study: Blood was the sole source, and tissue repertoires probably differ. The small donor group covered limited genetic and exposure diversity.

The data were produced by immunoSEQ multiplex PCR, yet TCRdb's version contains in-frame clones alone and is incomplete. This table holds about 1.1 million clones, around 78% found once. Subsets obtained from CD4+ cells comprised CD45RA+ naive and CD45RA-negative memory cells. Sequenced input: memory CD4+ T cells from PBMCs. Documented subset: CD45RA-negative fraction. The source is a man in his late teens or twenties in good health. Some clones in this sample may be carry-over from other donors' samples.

CDR3 region: CASSQNLQGSGYTF. CDR3 sequence (DNA): TGTGCCAGCAGCCAAAACCTACAGGGGTCCGGCTACACCTTC. V usage is TRBV4-2 and J usage is TRBJ1-2, with 7 bases matching TRBD1. CDR1 LGHNA and CDR2 YNFKEQ come from the germline V gene. V lost 2 bases to trimming and J lost 8 bases; unmatched junction nucleotides: 8. The CDR3 is 14 residues long.